This T cell receptor (beta chain) was captured in a study of metastatic and nonmetastatic thyroid tumors. Background on the study: Both malignant and benign thyroid patients supplied peripheral blood and tumor or nodule tissue samples, across which the repertoires of these patients were then compared.

This clone was counted at least ten times. Its antigen is not identified. Authors' methods: Clinicopathological groups differed in CDR3, with these differences serving to build a distant-metastasis classifier for papillary thyroid cancer. TCRdb re-analyzed the PCR reads using MiXCR. These V and J calls originate from TCRdb's pipeline instead of the authors' own analysis. The sample yields roughly 20,000 clones, about a quarter seen once. Prior to thyroid surgery, none of the patients had received any treatment. General observations from the study: For both blood and tumor, malignant thyroid tumors reportedly showed significantly higher TCR beta diversity than benign nodules did.

The clonotype comes from a female donor with papillary thyroid cancer or a benign thyroid nodule (not recorded which). Some clones in this sample may be carry-over from other donors' samples. The sequencing input was blood.

The CDR3 region has the DNA TGCAGTGCTACACAGACGGGGCGGGGCCGCACAGATACGCAGTATTTT. This codes for CSATQTGRGRTDTQYF. J is TRBJ2-3 and V is TRBV20-1; maybe TRBD2 (6 bases). The V gene lost 4 bases and the J gene lost 1 base, with 18 bases spanning the gap. Germline loops: CDR1 DFQATT, CDR2 SNEGSKA (reference sequence). The CDR3 totals 16 residues.